These 18 T cell receptor beta chains came from one sample sequenced in a study of CD8 T cells in Susac syndrome. It was with random hexamers that roughly 0.45 to 1 ug RNA was reverse transcribed. TCRdb independently ran MiXCR on the immunoSEQ multiplex PCR reads; one entry per CDR3 protein. In the table there are 75,000 to 100,000 distinct CDR3 sequences, around 93% of which are singletons. The sequencing sample was made of CD8+ T cells from PBMCs. The receptors derive from a human donor with Susac syndrome.

The gene calls are TRBV19 and TRBJ2-7; the D gene is possibly TRBD1 (6 bases). Trimming pared 6 bases from V and 3 bases from J, leaving 15 bases between. Germline lookup yields CDR1 LNHDA and CDR2 SQIVND (reference sequence). The CDR3 covers 14 residues. The chain's CDR3 is CASRKTGTGYEQYF. CDR3 DNA: TGTGCCAGTAGGAAGACAGGCACAGGCTACGAGCAGTACTTC.

The chain links TRBV9 to TRBJ2-2, with D tentatively TRBD1 (6 bases). Germline V gene data show CDR1 as SGDLS and CDR2 as YYNGEE. This CDR3 comprises 15 residues. The germline V and J ends were trimmed by 3 bases and 1 base, with 10 bases remaining between them. CDR3: CASSDRDGNTGELFF. The CDR3 coding sequence is TGTGCCAGCAGCGACAGGGATGGGAACACCGGGGAGCTGTTTTTT.

The chain combines TRBV20-1 with TRBJ2-7, with 8 bases lining up with TRBD1. CDR3 length: 14 residues. Germline CDR1 is DFQATT and CDR2 is SNEGSKA (reference sequence). J was trimmed by 6 bases and V by 0 bases; bases with no gene match: 7. CDR3 in DNA: TGCAGTGCTAGAGATAGTGTACAGGGGGTCGAGCAGTACTTC. This sequence encodes CSARDSVQGVEQYF.

The chain has TRBV12-3 or TRBV12-4 and TRBJ1-2; D gene uncertain. This CDR3 is built from 16 residues. The ends were cut back, 6 bases at V and 5 bases at J, with 22 bases in the middle. The CDR3 DNA reads TGTGCCAGCAGCCCCTCAGAAGCCCTTGGCCCTTATGGCTACACCTTC. Translation gives CASSPSEALGPYGYTF.

The chain is built from TRBV19 and TRBJ2-3; TRBD1 matches 8 bases. The CDR3 sequence is 16 residues long. J was trimmed by 3 bases and V by 5 bases; bases with no gene match: 10. Per germline, CDR1 LNHDA and CDR2 SQIVND (reference sequence). In DNA, the CDR3 is TGTGCCAGTAGTCCAACAGGACAGGGCTGGACAGATACGCAGTATTTT. It is translated as CASSPTGQGWTDTQYF.

The V and J genes are TRBV2 and TRBJ2-5, with D uncertain. This CDR3 spans 14 amino acids. Trimming stripped 2 bases from V and 2 bases from J, with 9 bases between. Germline lookup yields CDR1 SNHLY and CDR2 FYNNEI. In DNA form, the CDR3 reads TGTGCCAGCAGTGAACTGGGCGGACAAGAGACCCAGTACTTC. It encodes CASSELGGQETQYF.

V is TRBV12-3 or TRBV12-4 and J is TRBJ2-3; 10 bases are a match to TRBD2. The junction had 8 bases not matched to a gene; V was cut back by 6 bases and J by 5 bases. The CDR3 is made up of 15 amino acids. CDR3 in amino acids: CASRSSGSVVDTQYF. DNA of the CDR3: TGTGCCAGCAGGTCTAGCGGGAGCGTCGTAGATACGCAGTATTTT.

The chain carries TRBV28 and TRBJ2-5; 14 nucleotides line up with TRBD2. Trimming removed 5 bases from V and 2 bases from J; junction bases left unmatched: 10. The CDR3 is 18 amino acids. Germline loops: CDR1 MDHEN, CDR2 SYDVKM. This CDR3 reads CASSTPTSGRGVQETQYF. The CDR3 nucleotides read TGTGCCAGCAGTACGCCGACTAGCGGGAGGGGGGTACAAGAGACCCAGTACTTC.

The chain recombines TRBV24-1 with TRBJ1-5; D not resolved. The CDR3 has 14 residues. CDR1 is KGHDR and CDR2 is SFDVKD in the germline V gene. V was shortened by 6 bases and J by 7 bases, with 15 bases between the two germline ends. The CDR3 here is CATSTGGSGQPQHF. The DNA of the CDR3 is TGTGCCACCAGTACGGGAGGGTCGGGACAGCCCCAGCATTTT.

The chain joins TRBV2 to TRBJ2-5; perhaps TRBD2 as D (6 bases). This CDR3 is 15 amino acids long. V shed 4 bases and J shed 0 bases, with 12 bases lying between them. The germline CDR1 and CDR2 sequences are SNHLY and FYNNEI. CDR3 in DNA: TGTGCCAGCAGTGTTTCGCGGGGAAACCAAGAGACCCAGTACTTC. This translates into CASSVSRGNQETQYF.

This chain uses TRBV6-2 or TRBV6-3 with TRBJ2-2; 7 positions match TRBD2. This CDR3 has 15 amino acids. V shed 5 bases and J 0 bases; nucleotides not matched to a gene: 3. Germline V CDR1 and CDR2: MNHEY, SVGEGT. The CDR3 reads CASSKGTTNTGELFF. Here the CDR3 DNA reads TGTGCCAGCAGTAAGGGGACTACGAACACCGGGGAGCTGTTTTTT.

The rearrangement joins TRBV5-6 to TRBJ2-3, with 7 bases matching TRBD1. The germline CDR1 and CDR2 sequences are SGHDT and YYEEEE. This CDR3 region has 16 residues. Trimming removed 2 bases from V and 6 bases from J; junction bases left unmatched: 12. The CDR3 reads CASSFGTAITQDTQYF. CDR3 sequence (DNA): TGTGCCAGCAGCTTCGGGACAGCCATAACGCAGGATACGCAGTATTTT.

V and J are TRBV18 and TRBJ2-5; D gene unclear. The CDR3 contains 13 residues. Germline V lookup: CDR1 KGHSH, CDR2 LQKENI. Trimming took 0 bases from V and 8 from J, leaving 10 bases between them. CDR3 sequence: CASSPPWQATQYF. As DNA, the CDR3 is TGTGCCAGCTCACCACCTTGGCAGGCAACCCAGTACTTC.

Here the CDR3 DNA reads TGTGCCAGCAGCGTAGGCCCGGGACTAGCGGCCACAGATACGCAGTATTTT. Its protein is CASSVGPGLAATDTQYF. The rearrangement joins TRBV9 to TRBJ2-3, with 11 bases matching TRBD2. In germline, CDR1 is SGDLS, CDR2 YYNGEE. V trimming: 0 bases; J trimming: 2 bases; junction bases outside the gene matches: 5. There are 17 residues in the CDR3.

This clonotype was seen a handful of times. The V call is TRBV30, the J call TRBJ2-7; D might be TRBD1 (5 bases). CDR1 is GTSNPN and CDR2 is SVGIG in the germline V gene (reference sequence). CDR3 length: 13 amino acids. Trimming removed 4 bases at V and 0 bases at J, with 10 bases between. As DNA, the CDR3 is TGTGCCTGGACCCTAAGGGGCTCCTACGAGCAGTACTTC. This sequence encodes CAWTLRGSYEQYF.

The CDR3 nucleotides read TGTGCCAGCAGTTTCGGACTAGGAACAGATACGCAGTATTTT. It specifies CASSFGLGTDTQYF. The rearrangement links TRBV28 to TRBJ2-3; 7 nucleotides agree with TRBD2. The V gene's germline CDR1 is MDHEN and CDR2 SYDVKM. This CDR3 region has 14 residues. With V trimmed by 3 bases and J by 3 bases, 3 bases remained unmatched.

The chain has TRBV19 and TRBJ2-1; no firm D call. V dropped 3 bases and J dropped 4 bases, with 7 bases sitting between them. This CDR3 contains 13 residues. In germline, CDR1 is LNHDA, CDR2 SQIVND (reference sequence). DNA for the CDR3: TGTGCCAGTAGTATGGCCCCTTACAATGAGCAGTTCTTC. Its translation is CASSMAPYNEQFF.

The V call is TRBV19, the J call TRBJ2-1, with 12 bases identical to TRBD2. Germline V lookup: CDR1 LNHDA, CDR2 SQIVND (reference sequence). There are 15 residues in the CDR3. After removal of 3 bases from V and 8 bases from J, the junction contained 5 bases not matched to a gene. This CDR3 is CASSMVASGRDEQFF. The CDR3 bases are TGTGCCAGTAGTATGGTGGCTAGCGGGAGGGATGAGCAGTTCTTC.